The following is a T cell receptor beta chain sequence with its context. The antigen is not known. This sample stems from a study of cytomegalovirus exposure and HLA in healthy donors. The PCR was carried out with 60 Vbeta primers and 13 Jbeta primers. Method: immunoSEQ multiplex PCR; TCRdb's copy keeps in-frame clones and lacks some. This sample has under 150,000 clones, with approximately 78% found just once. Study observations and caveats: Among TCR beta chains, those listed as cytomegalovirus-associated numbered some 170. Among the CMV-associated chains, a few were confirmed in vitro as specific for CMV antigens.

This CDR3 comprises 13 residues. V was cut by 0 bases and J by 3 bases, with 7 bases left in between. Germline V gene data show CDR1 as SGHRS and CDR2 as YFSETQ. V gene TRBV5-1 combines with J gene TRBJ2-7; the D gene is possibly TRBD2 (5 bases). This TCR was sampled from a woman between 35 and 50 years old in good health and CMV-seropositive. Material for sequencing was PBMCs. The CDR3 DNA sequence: TGCGCCAGCAGCTTGGGACTAAACTACGAGCAGTACTTC. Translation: CASSLGLNYEQYF.